This T cell receptor (beta chain) was sequenced for a study of blood T cell repertoires in COVID-19. Looked up from germline, CDR1 is SGHNT and CDR2 is YYREEE (reference sequence). The CDR3 is made up of 14 amino acids. The V gene end was trimmed by 4 bases and the J gene end by 5 bases; junction bases not matched to a gene: 4. Repertoires were generated with immunoSEQ multiplex PCR, while TCRdb's copy carries only in-frame clones and drops some. Among tens of thousands of clones listed, more than 65% were seen once. Sequencing was performed on peripheral blood. The source of this sequence is a woman of 80 years or more with active or convalescent COVID-19. J is TRBJ2-1 and V is TRBV5-4; TRBD2 matches at 9 bases. The CDR3 loop reads CASSPSGANNEQFF. CDR3 nucleotide sequence: TGTGCCAGCAGCCCTAGCGGGGCGAACAATGAGCAGTTCTTC.